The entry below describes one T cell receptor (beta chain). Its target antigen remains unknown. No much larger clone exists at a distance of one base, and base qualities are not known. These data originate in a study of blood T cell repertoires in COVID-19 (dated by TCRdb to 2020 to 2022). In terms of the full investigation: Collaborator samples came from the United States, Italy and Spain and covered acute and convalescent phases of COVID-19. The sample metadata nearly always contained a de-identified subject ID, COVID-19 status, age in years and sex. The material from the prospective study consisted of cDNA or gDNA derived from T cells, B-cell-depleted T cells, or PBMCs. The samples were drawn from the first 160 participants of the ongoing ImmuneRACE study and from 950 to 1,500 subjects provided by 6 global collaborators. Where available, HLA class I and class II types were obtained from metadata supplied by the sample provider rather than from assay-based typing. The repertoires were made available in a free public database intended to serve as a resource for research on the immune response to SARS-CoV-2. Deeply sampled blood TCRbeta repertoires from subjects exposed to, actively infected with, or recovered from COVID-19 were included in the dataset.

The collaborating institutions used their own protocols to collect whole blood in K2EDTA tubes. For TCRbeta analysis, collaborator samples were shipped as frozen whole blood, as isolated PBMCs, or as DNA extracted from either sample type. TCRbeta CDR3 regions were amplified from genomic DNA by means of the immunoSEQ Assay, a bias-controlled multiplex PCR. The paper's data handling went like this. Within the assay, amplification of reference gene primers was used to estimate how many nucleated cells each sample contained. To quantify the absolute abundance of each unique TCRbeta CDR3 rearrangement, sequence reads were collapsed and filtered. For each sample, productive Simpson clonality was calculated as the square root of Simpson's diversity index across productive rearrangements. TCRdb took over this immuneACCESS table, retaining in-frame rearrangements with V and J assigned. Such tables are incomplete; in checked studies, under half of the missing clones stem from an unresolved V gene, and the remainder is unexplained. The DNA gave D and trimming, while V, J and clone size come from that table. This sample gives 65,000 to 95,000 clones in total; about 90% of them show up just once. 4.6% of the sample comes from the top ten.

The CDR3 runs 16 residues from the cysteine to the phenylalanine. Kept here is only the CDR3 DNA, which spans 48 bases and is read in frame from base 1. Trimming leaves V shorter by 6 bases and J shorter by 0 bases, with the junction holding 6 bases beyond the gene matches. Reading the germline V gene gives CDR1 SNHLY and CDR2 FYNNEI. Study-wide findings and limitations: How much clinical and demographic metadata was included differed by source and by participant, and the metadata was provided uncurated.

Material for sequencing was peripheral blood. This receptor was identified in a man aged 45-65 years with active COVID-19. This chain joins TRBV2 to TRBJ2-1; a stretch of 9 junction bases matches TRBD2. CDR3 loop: CASRGLAVYSYNEQFF. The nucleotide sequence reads TGTGCCAGCAGGGGACTAGCTGTATACTCCTACAATGAGCAGTTCTTC.